The 3 T cell receptor beta chains given below trace back to one sample, sequenced in a study of blood T cell repertoires in COVID-19. This table comes from immunoSEQ multiplex PCR, and its TCRdb copy is limited to in-frame clones, with some not included. The table has about 160,000 clones, 80% to 90% seen once. The specimen sequenced was peripheral blood. All receptors derive from a man younger than 35 with COVID-19, enrolled during active disease.

The chain has TRBV2 and TRBJ2-7; the D gene is possibly TRBD1 (6 bases). Germline values: CDR1 SNHLY, CDR2 FYNNEI. The CDR3 has 15 amino acids. Trimming took off 4 bases at V and 3 bases at J, with 16 bases between the two ends. The CDR3 DNA reads TGTGCCAGCAGTGGGGGTCACAGGGTTAGCTACGAGCAGTACTTC. It specifies CASSGGHRVSYEQYF.

The chain has TRBV28 and TRBJ2-5; D is perhaps TRBD1 (5 bases). The CDR3 totals 12 residues. In germline, CDR1 is MDHEN, CDR2 SYDVKM. V was shortened by 10 bases and J by 2 bases, with 11 bases between the two germline ends. CDR3 protein: CATAGWQETQYF. CDR3 sequence (DNA): TGTGCCACCGCAGGGTGGCAAGAGACCCAGTACTTC.

The chain links TRBV11-2 to TRBJ2-1; a possible D gene is TRBD2 (6 bases). The germline V gene encodes CDR1 SGHAT and CDR2 FQNNGV. The CDR3 totals 12 residues. V lost 5 bases and J lost 8, with 10 bases in between. The chain's CDR3 is CASSLGGDEQFF. The CDR3 nucleotides read TGTGCCAGCAGCCTCGGAGGGGATGAGCAGTTCTTC. The full variable domain, completed using reference TRBV11-2 and TRBJ2-1, is EAGVAQSPRYKIIEKRQSVAFWCNPISGHATLYWYQQILGQGPKLLIQFQNNGVVDDSQLPKDRFSAERLKGVDSTLKIQPAKLEDSAVYLCASSLGGDEQFFGPGTRLTVL.